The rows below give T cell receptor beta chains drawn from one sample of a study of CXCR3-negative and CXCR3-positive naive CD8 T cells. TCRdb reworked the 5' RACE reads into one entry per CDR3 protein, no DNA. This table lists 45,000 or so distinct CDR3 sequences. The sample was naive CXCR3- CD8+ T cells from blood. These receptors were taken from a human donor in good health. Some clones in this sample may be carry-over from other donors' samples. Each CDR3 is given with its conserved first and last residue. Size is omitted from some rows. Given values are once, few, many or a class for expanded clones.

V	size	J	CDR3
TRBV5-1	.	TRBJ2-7	CASSSGQATYEQYF
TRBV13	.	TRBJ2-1	CASSLPGQGNNEQFF
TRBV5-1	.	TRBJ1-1	CASSLGDGKNTEAFF
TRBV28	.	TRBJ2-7	CASSSPFYEQYF
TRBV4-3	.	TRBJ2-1	CASSPEWGQYNEQFF
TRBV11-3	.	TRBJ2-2	CASSPRDHANTGELFF
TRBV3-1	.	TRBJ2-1	CASSQEAGAQFF
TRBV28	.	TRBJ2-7	CASSSIGGSYEQYF
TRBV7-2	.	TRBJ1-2	CAIPRRDHYGYTF
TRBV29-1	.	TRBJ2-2	CSVESRRPGAHAGELFF
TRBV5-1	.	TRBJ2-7	CASSLGGQILSYEQYF
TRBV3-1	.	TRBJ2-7	CASSQMTRDYEQYF
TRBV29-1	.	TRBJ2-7	CSVEAGAGGYEQYF
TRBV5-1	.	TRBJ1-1	CASSPDAVTQNTEAFF
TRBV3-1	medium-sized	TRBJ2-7	CASSPLGSYEQYF
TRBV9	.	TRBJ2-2	CASSASGRGTGELFF
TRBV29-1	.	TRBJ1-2	CSVERQENYGYTF
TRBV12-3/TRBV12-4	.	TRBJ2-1	CASSLFAGNNEQFF
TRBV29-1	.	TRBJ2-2	CSAWTRTGELFF
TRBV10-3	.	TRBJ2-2	CAIRGRGTPTGELFF
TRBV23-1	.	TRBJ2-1	CASGYNKNEQFF
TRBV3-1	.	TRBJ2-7	CASSPGQDSYEQYF
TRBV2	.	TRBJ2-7	CASSGSIYEQYF
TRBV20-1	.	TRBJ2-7	CSATGTGFYEQYF
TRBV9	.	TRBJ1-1	CASSGGRLNTEAFF
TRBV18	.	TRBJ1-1	CASSPPKGGNTEAFF
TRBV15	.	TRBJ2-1	CATSRTGSEQFF
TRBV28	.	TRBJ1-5	CASSSPRWDRSNQPQHF
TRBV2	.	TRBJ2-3	CASSSSGRLTDTQYF
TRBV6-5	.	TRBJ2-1	CASSPIGGGQFEQFF
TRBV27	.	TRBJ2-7	CASSLPGNEQYF
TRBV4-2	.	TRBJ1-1	CASSLWEQGATEAFF
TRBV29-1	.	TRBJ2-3	CSVETGDPSGISTDTQYF
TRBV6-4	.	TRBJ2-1	CASSDSAGSYNEQFF
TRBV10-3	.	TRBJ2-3	CASSYLAGTTDTQYF
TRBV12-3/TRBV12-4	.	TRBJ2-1	CASISGSYNEQFF
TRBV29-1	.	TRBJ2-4	CSAVSSGGRGNIQYF
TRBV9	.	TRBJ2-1	CASSALADGRGNEQFF
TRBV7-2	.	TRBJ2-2	CASSQPGQTPTGELFF
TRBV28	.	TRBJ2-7	CASTIGSGGYEQYF
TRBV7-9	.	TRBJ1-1	CASRQSRRQKAFF
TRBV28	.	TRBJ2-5	CASSLTSGGQETQYF
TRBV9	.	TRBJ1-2	CASSVAWNYGYTF
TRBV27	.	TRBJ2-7	CASSLRGGPWEQYF
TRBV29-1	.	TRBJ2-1	CSVPRGDYNEQFF
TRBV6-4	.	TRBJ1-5	CASSATPGLTQPQHF
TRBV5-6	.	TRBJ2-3	CASSRSGSTQYF
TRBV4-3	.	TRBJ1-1	CASSLGLRDTEAFF